Below are 26 T cell receptor beta chains sequenced from a single sample in a study of blood T cells in healthy people across ages. Alongside a J-beta primer mix, a sample-barcoded 5' primer served in a second PCR lasting about 7 to 11 cycles. Each CDR3 protein gets one entry after TCRdb re-called the 5' RACE reads with MiXCR. The repertoire holds about a million distinct CDR3 sequences, with roughly half as singletons. The sequenced sample was blood. These receptors came from a woman aged 60-75 years in good health.

This clonotype appeared once. This chain connects TRBV4-1 to TRBJ2-2; 8 bases line up with TRBD1. The CDR3 loop spans 17 amino acids. Germline V gives CDR1 MGHRA, CDR2 YSYEKL. Trimming took 4 bases from V and 5 from J; bases not matched to a gene: 12. CDR3 amino acids: CASSLDAGGRRTGELFF. The CDR3 coding sequence is TGCGCCAGCAGCCTCGACGCAGGGGGCCGGAGAACCGGGGAGCTGTTTTTT.

This sequence joins TRBV4-2 and TRBJ2-7; TRBD2 aligns across 12 bases. V lost 3 bases to trimming and J lost 2 bases; unmatched junction nucleotides: 2. Germline loops: CDR1 LGHNA, CDR2 YNFKEQ. This CDR3 is 15 amino acids long. DNA for the CDR3: TGTGCCAGCAGCCAGACTAGCGGGAGTACCTACGAGCAGTACTTC. Translated, it gives CASSQTSGSTYEQYF.

The chain combines TRBV5-1 with TRBJ2-1, with 10 bases that match TRBD2. The CDR3 covers 16 residues. V shed 3 bases and J 0 bases; nucleotides not matched to a gene: 3. The germline V gene encodes CDR1 SGHRS and CDR2 YFSETQ. The chain's CDR3 is CASSSSSGSSYNEQFF. DNA for the CDR3: TGCGCCAGCAGCTCCTCTAGCGGGAGCTCCTACAATGAGCAGTTCTTC.

This clonotype appeared a few times. The genes are TRBV3-1 and TRBJ2-5, with TRBD2 identical over 8 bases. The CDR3 is 16 residues long. CDR1 is LGHDT, CDR2 YNNKEL, per germline (reference sequence). The junction had 10 bases not matched to a gene; V was cut back by 3 bases and J by 4 bases. CDR3 amino acids: CASSHIPSGPGETQYF. In DNA form, the CDR3 reads TGTGCCAGCAGCCATATTCCTAGCGGGCCTGGAGAGACCCAGTACTTC.

V is TRBV18 and J is TRBJ2-7; D is possibly TRBD2 (5 bases). The CDR3 has 14 residues. Germline V gives CDR1 KGHSH, CDR2 LQKENI. Trimming took off 2 bases at V and 1 base at J, with 9 bases between the two ends. Here the CDR3 DNA reads TGTGCCAGCTCACCAGCTCGGGATTCCTACGAGCAGTACTTC. This encodes CASSPARDSYEQYF.

The chain links TRBV11-2 to TRBJ2-1; TRBD2 aligns across 7 bases. The V and J ends lost 1 base and 9 bases, in that order; junction bases with no gene match: 9. The CDR3 runs 15 residues. CDR1 and CDR2 (germline): SGHAT, FQNNGV. CDR3: CASSLGLHSGPEQFF. The CDR3 coding sequence is TGTGCCAGCAGCTTAGGACTCCATAGCGGGCCTGAGCAGTTCTTC.

The gene calls are TRBV21-1 and TRBJ2-7; the D call in the table, TRBD2, was not verified against the DNA. TRBV21-1 has pseudogene status. The CDR3 length is 14 residues. Here the CDR3 DNA reads TGTGCCAGCTTCCGCGGGGGGAGCTCCTACGAGCAGTACTTC. It translates to CASFRGGSSYEQYF.

The V and J genes are TRBV12-3 or TRBV12-4 and TRBJ2-7; D ambiguous. The CDR3 extends over 13 amino acids. Trimming cost V 6 bases and J 3 bases, with 12 bases left between them. In DNA, the CDR3 is TGTGCCAGCAGCCTCGCAGAGATCTACGAGCAGTACTTC. Its translation is CASSLAEIYEQYF.

The chain recombines TRBV5-1 with TRBJ2-5, with 10 bases aligning to TRBD2. The J call may be incorrect, as the DNA end agrees better with TRBJ2-7. Germline values: CDR1 SGHRS, CDR2 YFSETQ. This CDR3 is 14 amino acids long. CDR3 residues: CASNSAGGPDEQYF. As DNA, the CDR3 is TGCGCCAGCAATTCAGCGGGAGGGCCCGACGAGCAGTACTTC.

This chain links TRBV11-2 with TRBJ2-3; 10 nucleotides match TRBD2. J lost 5 bases, V lost 4 bases, and 9 bases had no gene match. The CDR3 runs to 16 residues. Germline loops: CDR1 SGHAT, CDR2 FQNNGV. This CDR3 reads CASSSHLGLAVDTQYF. The CDR3 nucleotides read TGTGCCAGCAGCTCACATCTAGGACTAGCGGTAGATACGCAGTATTTT.

In its sample, this clonotype was seen a few times. The CDR3 bases are TGTGCCAGCAGTGTGGAACGTGACACAGATACGCAGTATTTT. It encodes CASSVERDTDTQYF. V is TRBV2 and J is TRBJ2-3; D remains ambiguous. The V end was cut by 4 bases, the J end by 2 bases, with 10 bases between. The CDR3 has 14 amino acids. Germline V gene data show CDR1 as SNHLY and CDR2 as FYNNEI.

A note on this clonotype: One end of the junction does not line up with germline, which may come from a read error. This chain uses TRBV2 with TRBJ2-4, with 7 bases aligning to TRBD2. Near its end, the DNA agrees better with TRBJ2-7, so the J call may be wrong. The germline gives CDR1 SNHLY, CDR2 FYNNEI. This CDR3 is built from 15 residues. CDR3 sequence reads: CTSSEAGGSAYEQYF. CDR3 sequence (DNA): TGTACCAGCAGTGAAGCCGGCGGGAGTGCCTACGAGCAGTACTTC.

This clonotype was seen only a few times. This sequence joins TRBV10-3 and TRBJ2-5; no firm D call. Deletions cut 0 bases from V and 7 bases from J, with 6 bases between. Germline CDR1 reads ENHRY; CDR2 reads SYGVKD. CDR3 size: 12 residues. The CDR3 reads CAISESRRTQYF. CDR3 DNA: TGTGCCATCAGTGAGTCAAGAAGGACCCAGTACTTC.

This clonotype was counted many times. V gene TRBV29-1 combines with J gene TRBJ2-5; D is unclear. Between the trimmed V and J ends, which lost 2 bases and 3 bases, there was a span of 1 base. CDR1 and CDR2 (germline): SQVTM, ANQGSEA. CDR3 length equals 10 residues. CDR3 bases: TGCAGCGTTGAAAAAGAGACCCAGTACTTC. Amino acid sequence: CSVEKETQYF.

The chain uses TRBV28 and TRBJ1-2; D not resolved. Germline V CDR1 and CDR2: MDHEN, SYDVKM. Deletions cut 5 bases from V and 8 bases from J, with 18 bases between. This CDR3 is 14 amino acids long. The CDR3 loop is CASSRSDGLEGYTF. The CDR3 bases are TGTGCCAGCAGTCGGTCGGACGGACTTGAGGGCTACACCTTC.

The rearrangement uses TRBV13 and TRBJ2-3; 7 bases agree with TRBD2. Germline loops: CDR1 PRHDT, CDR2 FYEKMQ (reference sequence). The CDR3 covers 14 residues. The ends lost 5 bases at V and 5 bases at J; junction bases unmatched: 7. The CDR3 sequence is CASSLLAIRDTQYF. In nucleotides, the CDR3 is TGTGCCAGCAGCCTACTAGCGATAAGAGATACGCAGTATTTT.

CDR3 nucleotides: TGTGCCAGCAGTTACCAAGGGGAGTCGGGCGAGCAGTACTTC. Translation gives CASSYQGESGEQYF. The chain links TRBV6-6 to TRBJ2-7; tentatively, D is TRBD1 or TRBD2 (5 bases each). Trimming removed 2 bases from V and 6 bases from J, with 14 bases in between. This CDR3 region has 14 residues. Germline V gives CDR1 MNHNY, CDR2 SVGAGI (reference sequence).

The genes are TRBV4-3 and TRBJ2-3; D unclear. V was shortened by 0 bases and J by 6 bases, with 16 bases between the two germline ends. Germline values: CDR1 LGHNA, CDR2 YSLEER. The CDR3 has 16 residues. CDR3 in amino acids: CASSQDRFDGTDTQYF. DNA of the CDR3: TGCGCCAGCAGCCAAGATAGATTCGACGGTACGGATACGCAGTATTTT.

The chain combines TRBV12-3 or TRBV12-4 with TRBJ2-1; 10 bases are a match to TRBD1. The CDR3 is 15 amino acids. Trimming cost V 3 bases and J 6 bases; bases outside gene matches: 5. The CDR3 spells CASSFVWTGGNEQFF. The CDR3 bases are TGTGCCAGCAGTTTTGTCTGGACAGGGGGCAATGAGCAGTTCTTC.

The V call is TRBV7-9, the J call TRBJ2-3; D gene unclear. The CDR3 length is 15 residues. CDR1 and CDR2 (germline): SEHNR, FQNEAQ (reference sequence). Trimming took off 2 bases at V and 1 base at J, with 10 bases between the two ends. CDR3 region: CASSLTAKGTDTQYF. The CDR3, as DNA: TGTGCCAGCAGCTTAACAGCTAAGGGCACAGATACGCAGTATTTT.

V is TRBV2 and J is TRBJ1-5; D is possibly TRBD1 (6 bases). CDR3 length: 13 residues. The germline gives CDR1 SNHLY, CDR2 FYNNEI. The ends were cut back, 6 bases at V and 5 bases at J, with 11 bases in the middle. CDR3 amino acids: CASSGTWDQPQHF. CDR3 DNA: TGTGCCAGCAGCGGGACATGGGATCAGCCCCAGCATTTT.

This clonotype was detected once. V usage is TRBV27 and J usage is TRBJ2-7; D gene unclear. V lost 5 bases and J lost 7, with 21 bases in between. Looked up from germline, CDR1 is MNHEY and CDR2 is SMNVEV (reference sequence). The CDR3 runs 15 residues. CDR3 sequence (DNA): TGTGCCAGCAGTCCGAGGTTCGTGGGTTCCAATGAGCAGTACTTC. This gives the protein CASSPRFVGSNEQYF.

The V call is TRBV20-1, the J call TRBJ2-1; no definite D call. This CDR3 region has 15 residues. Germline V gene lookup returns CDR1 DFQATT and CDR2 SNEGSKA (reference sequence). V was cut by 4 bases and J by 10 bases, with 23 bases left in between. The CDR3 nucleotides are TGCAGTGCTAAAAGAGACGAGGCTGCCTCAAGGGAGCAGTTCTTC. Translated, it gives CSAKRDEAASREQFF.

The CDR3 nucleotides are TGTGCCAGCAGCCAGGGGGACAGGCCCAATTCACCCCTCCACTTT. Its protein is CASSQGDRPNSPLHF. The chain uses TRBV13 and TRBJ1-6; 8 bases are a match to TRBD1. The CDR3 contains 15 residues. Per germline, CDR1 PRHDT and CDR2 FYEKMQ (reference sequence). Germline trimming cut 5 bases from V and 7 bases from J; bases unmatched to any gene: 7.

This clonotype was seen only a few times. The rearrangement links TRBV2 to TRBJ2-1; D is possibly TRBD1 (5 bases). V was cut by 5 bases and J by 8 bases, with 13 bases left in between. The CDR3 contains 13 residues. From germline, CDR1 is SNHLY and CDR2 FYNNEI. The DNA of the CDR3 is TGTGCCAGCAGTACGTGGGGCGGCGATGAGCAGTTCTTC. This translates into CASSTWGGDEQFF.

The table lists this clonotype with a few counts. CDR3 loop: CSASYGWRRGVYEQYF. In DNA form, the CDR3 reads TGCAGTGCTAGCTATGGTTGGCGGAGGGGGGTCTACGAGCAGTACTTC. The chain uses TRBV20-1 and TRBJ2-7; TRBD1 or TRBD2 may be the D gene (6 bases each). The CDR3 has 16 residues. Germline CDR1 reads DFQATT; CDR2 reads SNEGSKA (reference sequence). V lost 3 bases, J lost 3 bases, and 21 bases lay in between.